A single sample is the source of the 24 T cell receptor beta chains below, sequenced in a study of Ad26.COV2.S vaccination and SARS-CoV-2 variants. Treatment defined: roughly 18 received Ad26.COV2.S at low or high dose, single or two shots; 5 received placebo; per-sample allocation not given. Vaccine and placebo recipients were sampled on day 63 after the first injection. Data came from immunoSEQ multiplex PCR; TCRdb stores just in-frame clones and leaves some out. Among about 440,000 clones, roughly 88% were seen once, and the ten largest hold around 4.5%. This specimen consisted of peripheral blood, obtained in a trial of Ad26.COV2.S vaccine versus placebo. The receptor set was obtained from a person aged 18 to 59 who received the Ad26.COV2.S COVID-19 vaccine or a placebo.

The rearrangement uses TRBV6-2 or TRBV6-3 and TRBJ2-6; D is unclear. V lost 2 bases, J lost 1 base, and 18 bases lay in between. Germline V gives CDR1 MNHEY, CDR2 SVGEGT. The CDR3 is 19 residues long. The CDR3 protein is CASSYGTAPSGSGANVLTF. CDR3 sequence (DNA): TGTGCCAGCAGTTACGGTACGGCCCCGTCAGGTTCTGGGGCCAACGTCCTGACTTTC.

J is TRBJ2-1 and V is TRBV24-1; 11 nucleotides align to TRBD1. The CDR3 is made up of 21 amino acids. Trimming cost V 5 bases and J 0 bases; bases outside gene matches: 17. The germline CDR1 and CDR2 sequences are KGHDR and SFDVKD. CDR3 nucleotide sequence: TGTGCCACCAGTGGAGGGACCGTCCGGGACAGGGGGATTAGCTCCTACAATGAGCAGTTCTTC. It codes for CATSGGTVRDRGISSYNEQFF.

The rearrangement links TRBV7-3 to TRBJ2-2; D not resolved. CDR3 length equals 12 residues. With 5 bases removed from V and 2 bases from J, the gap between germline ends came to 3 bases. Germline CDR1 is SGHTA and CDR2 is FQGTGA. The CDR3 here is CASSVNTGELFF. The CDR3 coding sequence is TGTGCCAGCAGCGTCAACACCGGGGAGCTGTTTTTT.

This sequence joins TRBV27 and TRBJ2-7, with 9 nucleotides matching TRBD2. With 2 bases clipped from V and 2 bases from J, the junction kept 10 bases outside the gene matches. The CDR3 runs 17 residues. Germline CDR1 reads MNHEY; CDR2 reads SMNVEV (reference sequence). The CDR3 DNA sequence: TGTGCCAGCAGTTTAGGAGTCCCGCGGGAGGGCCCCTACGAGCAGTACTTC. Translating it yields CASSLGVPREGPYEQYF.

A remark on this clone: Other DNA sequences in this sample translate to the same CDR3. The rearrangement links TRBV18 to TRBJ2-5; either TRBD1 or TRBD2 may supply D (6 bases each). Trimming shortened V by 1 base and J by 4 bases, and 7 bases separated the two germline ends. The CDR3 is made up of 13 amino acids. Germline V gene sequence: CDR1 KGHSH, CDR2 LQKENI. CDR3: CASSPQGGETQYF. The CDR3 coding sequence is TGTGCCAGCTCACCACAGGGGGGAGAGACCCAGTACTTC.

This sequence joins TRBV25-1 and TRBJ2-7; D perhaps matches TRBD2 (5 bases). Germline-derived CDR1 and CDR2 are MGHDK and SYGVNS. The CDR3 length is 13 residues. Between the trimmed V and J ends, which lost 4 bases and 6 bases, there was a span of 13 bases. CDR3 residues: CASSVHGVGEQYF. The CDR3 DNA sequence: TGTGCCAGCAGTGTCCACGGGGTCGGCGAGCAGTACTTC.

The chain combines TRBV5-1 with TRBJ2-1; 9 nucleotides match TRBD2. This CDR3 has 15 amino acids. Germline lookup yields CDR1 SGHRS and CDR2 YFSETQ. Trimming at V came to 4 bases and at J to 7 bases, leaving 9 bases not matched to a gene. CDR3 in amino acids: CASSGGAGGPNEQFF. As DNA, the CDR3 is TGCGCCAGCAGCGGGGGCGCGGGAGGGCCAAATGAGCAGTTCTTC.

Of note for this clone: At the DNA level, this CDR3 is encoded by other sequences in the same sample as well. The rearrangement uses TRBV19 and TRBJ2-7; D ambiguous. The CDR3 extends over 11 amino acids. The ends were cut back, 4 bases at V and 3 bases at J, with 4 bases in the middle. The germline V gene has CDR1 LNHDA and CDR2 SQIVND (reference sequence). The CDR3 DNA reads TGTGCCAGTAGTACAGGCTACGAGCAGTACTTC. Translation gives CASSTGYEQYF.

The V gene is TRBV9, the J gene TRBJ1-1; 9 positions match TRBD1. The germline V gene has CDR1 SGDLS and CDR2 YYNGEE. V lost 3 bases, J lost 3 bases, and 3 bases stayed unmatched. The CDR3 totals 14 residues. CDR3 nucleotide sequence: TGTGCCAGCAGCGGGGGACAGGGTCACACTGAAGCTTTCTTT. As protein: CASSGGQGHTEAFF. The full variable domain, in which reference TRBV9 and TRBJ1-1 provide the parts outside the CDR3, is DSGVTQTPKHLITATGQRVTLRCSPRSGDLSVYWYQQSLDQGLQFLIQYYNGEERAKGNILERFSAQQFPDLHSELNLSSLELGDSALYFCASSGGQGHTEAFFGQGTRLTVV.

The chain combines TRBV5-1 with TRBJ2-3, with a possible D match to TRBD2 (5 bases). Germline V gene sequence: CDR1 SGHRS, CDR2 YFSETQ. CDR3 length: 16 amino acids. The V gene lost 3 bases and the J gene lost 4 bases, with 18 bases spanning the gap. CDR3 sequence: CASSYGLEVTPDTQYF. The CDR3 bases are TGCGCCAGCAGCTACGGACTCGAAGTCACCCCAGATACGCAGTATTTT.

This chain joins TRBV6-2 or TRBV6-3 and TRBJ2-1; a possible D gene is TRBD1 (5 bases). CDR1 and CDR2 (germline): MNHEY, SVGEGT. Trimming removed 5 bases at V and 5 bases at J, with 10 bases between. This CDR3 spans 13 amino acids. CDR3 nucleotide sequence: TGTGCCAGCAGTATCGACAGCAACAATGAGCAGTTCTTC. Encoded protein: CASSIDSNNEQFF.

This clone was observed a single time. This chain links TRBV7-6 with TRBJ2-1, with TRBD2 matching 9 bases. This CDR3 is built from 16 residues. Trimming removed 5 bases from V and 3 bases from J; junction bases left unmatched: 8. The V gene's germline CDR1 is SGHVS and CDR2 FNYEAQ. Here the CDR3 reads CASSRRLAGFYNEQFF. DNA for the CDR3: TGTGCCAGCAGCCGCCGCCTAGCGGGGTTCTACAATGAGCAGTTCTTC. The whole variable domain, filled in from reference TRBV7-6 and TRBJ2-1, reads GAGVSQSPRYKVTKRGQDVALRCDPISGHVSLYWYRQALGQGPEFLTYFNYEAQQDKSGLPNDRFSAERPEGSISTLTIQRTEQRDSAMYRCASSRRLAGFYNEQFFGPGTRLTVL.

This sequence joins TRBV24-1 and TRBJ1-2; 7 nucleotides agree with TRBD1. There are 15 residues in the CDR3. Germline CDR1 reads KGHDR; CDR2 reads SFDVKD. Trimming at V came to 4 bases and at J to 5 bases, leaving 9 bases not matched to a gene. The CDR3 DNA sequence: TGTGCCACCAGTGACCCGGATGGGACAGATTATGGCTACACCTTC. As protein: CATSDPDGTDYGYTF.

This clone was detected once. The V call is TRBV9, the J call TRBJ1-4; D remains unclear. Germline-derived CDR1 and CDR2 are SGDLS and YYNGEE. There are 14 residues in the CDR3. Trimming cost V 0 bases and J 7 bases, with 10 bases left between them. This chain's CDR3 is CASSVGGGSEKLFF. The CDR3 DNA is TGTGCCAGCAGCGTAGGAGGAGGGAGTGAAAAACTGTTTTTT.

V is TRBV5-6 and J is TRBJ2-3; 7 positions agree with TRBD1. Germline assignment: CDR1 SGHDT and CDR2 YYEEEE. The V gene end was trimmed by 0 bases and the J gene end by 2 bases; junction bases not matched to a gene: 3. The CDR3 is made up of 15 amino acids. Written as DNA, the CDR3 is TGTGCCAGCAGCTTGGACAGGGGCTACACAGATACGCAGTATTTT. It specifies CASSLDRGYTDTQYF.

The V gene is TRBV25-1, the J gene TRBJ2-2; perhaps D is TRBD1 or TRBD2 (5 bases each). The CDR3 runs 13 residues. Trimming shortened V by 4 bases and J by 6 bases, and 9 bases separated the two germline ends. CDR1 and CDR2 (germline): MGHDK, SYGVNS. The CDR3 DNA follows: TGTGCCAGCAGTGGGGACCGTCCCGGGGAGCTGTTTTTT. It codes for CASSGDRPGELFF.

The chain joins TRBV5-6 to TRBJ2-1, with TRBD1 identical over 8 bases. This CDR3 contains 15 residues. CDR1 SGHDT and CDR2 YYEEEE come from the germline V gene. Trimming cost V 0 bases and J 9 bases; bases outside gene matches: 8. The chain's CDR3 is CASSLAGQAKLEQFF. In nucleotides, the CDR3 is TGTGCCAGCAGCTTGGCGGGACAGGCCAAACTTGAGCAGTTCTTC.

As to this clone: At the DNA level, this CDR3 is encoded by other sequences in the same sample as well. V and J are TRBV5-6 and TRBJ2-3; TRBD2 aligns across 10 bases. This CDR3 spans 16 amino acids. Germline V CDR1 and CDR2: SGHDT, YYEEEE. J gave up 3 bases and V 0 bases, and 4 bases lay outside the gene matches. The CDR3 spells CASSLGLAGATDTQYF. For the CDR3, the DNA is TGTGCCAGCAGCTTGGGGCTAGCGGGAGCAACAGATACGCAGTATTTT.

V is TRBV28 and J is TRBJ2-7, with 9 bases aligning to TRBD2. J gave up 0 bases and V 5 bases, and 8 bases lay outside the gene matches. CDR1 and CDR2 from the germline V gene are MDHEN and SYDVKM. The length of the CDR3 is 16 residues. The DNA of the CDR3 is TGTGCCAGCAGTGAGACTAGCGGCCCGAGCTCCTACGAGCAGTACTTC. As protein: CASSETSGPSSYEQYF.

CDR3 sequence: CASSLKREDNNEQFF. The DNA for the CDR3 is TGTGCCAGCAGCTTAAAGCGGGAGGACAACAATGAGCAGTTCTTC. The chain links TRBV7-8 to TRBJ2-1; 9 nucleotides line up with TRBD2. The CDR3 loop spans 15 amino acids. The V gene end was trimmed by 2 bases and the J gene end by 5 bases; junction bases not matched to a gene: 4. Germline CDR1 SGHVS, CDR2 FQNEAQ.

The gene calls are TRBV10-3 and TRBJ2-7, with D possibly TRBD2 on 6 matching bases. This CDR3 is 12 amino acids long. Trimming shortened V by 11 bases and J by 3 bases, and 14 bases separated the two germline ends. The germline V gene has CDR1 ENHRY and CDR2 SYGVKD. The CDR3 bases are TGTGCCCCCGGCGGGAAAAACTACGAGCAGTACTTC. Protein sequence: CAPGGKNYEQYF.

This clone was seen a few times. The V call is TRBV7-9, the J call TRBJ2-2, with TRBD2 as a possible D gene (6 bases). Germline CDR1 is SEHNR and CDR2 is FQNEAQ (reference sequence). Trimming removed 4 bases at V and 6 bases at J, with 15 bases between. This CDR3 has 15 residues. The CDR3 bases are TGTGCCAGCAGCTATCGACCGCGCGGGGCCGGGGAGCTGTTTTTT. Translated, it gives CASSYRPRGAGELFF.

This clone was recorded once. J is TRBJ2-7 and V is TRBV6-2 or TRBV6-3; D is undetermined. Trimming cost V 3 bases and J 5 bases, with 5 bases left between them. Germline CDR1 and CDR2: MNHEY and SVGEGT. CDR3 length: 11 residues. CDR3 bases: TGTGCCAGCAGTTATCGGAACGAGCAGTACTTC. Translating gives CASSYRNEQYF.

This chain joins TRBV18 and TRBJ2-4, with 7 bases fitting TRBD2. Germline CDR1 KGHSH, CDR2 LQKENI. The CDR3 sequence is 20 residues long. V shed 3 bases, J shed 0 bases, and the junction held 17 bases outside the gene matches. Here the CDR3 reads CASSPAGDSQLGLAKNIQYF. The DNA of the CDR3 is TGTGCCAGCTCACCGGCGGGGGACTCCCAACTAGGGCTAGCCAAAAACATTCAGTACTTC.